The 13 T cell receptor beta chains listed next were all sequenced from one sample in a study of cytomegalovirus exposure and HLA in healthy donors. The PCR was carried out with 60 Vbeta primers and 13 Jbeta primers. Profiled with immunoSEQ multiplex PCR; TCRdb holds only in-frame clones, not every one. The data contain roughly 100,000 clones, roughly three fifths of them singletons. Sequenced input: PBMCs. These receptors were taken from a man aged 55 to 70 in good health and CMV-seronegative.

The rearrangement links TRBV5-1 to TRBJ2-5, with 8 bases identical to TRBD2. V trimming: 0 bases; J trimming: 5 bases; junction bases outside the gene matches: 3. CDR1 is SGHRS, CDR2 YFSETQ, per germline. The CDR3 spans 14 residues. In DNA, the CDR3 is TGCGCCAGCAGCTTGGCGGGAGGGCCTGAGACCCAGTACTTC. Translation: CASSLAGGPETQYF.

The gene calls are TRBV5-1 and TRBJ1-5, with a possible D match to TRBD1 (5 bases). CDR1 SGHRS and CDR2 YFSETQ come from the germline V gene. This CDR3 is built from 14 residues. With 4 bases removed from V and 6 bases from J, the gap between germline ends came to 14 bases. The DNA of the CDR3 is TGCGCCAGCAGCCCGGGGGGGGATGGTCAGCCCCAGCATTTT. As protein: CASSPGGDGQPQHF.

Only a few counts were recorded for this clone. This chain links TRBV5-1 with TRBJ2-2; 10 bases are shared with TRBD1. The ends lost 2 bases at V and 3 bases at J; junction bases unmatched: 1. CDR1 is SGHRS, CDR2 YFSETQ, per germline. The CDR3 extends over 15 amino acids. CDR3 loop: CASSLGTGDTGELFF. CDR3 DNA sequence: TGCGCCAGCAGCTTAGGGACAGGGGACACCGGGGAGCTGTTTTTT.

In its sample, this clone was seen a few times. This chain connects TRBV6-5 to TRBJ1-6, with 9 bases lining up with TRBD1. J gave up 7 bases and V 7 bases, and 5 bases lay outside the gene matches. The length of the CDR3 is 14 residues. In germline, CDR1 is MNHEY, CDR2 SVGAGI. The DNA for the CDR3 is TGTGCCAGCACCTCGGGACAGGGAAATTCACCCCTCCACTTT. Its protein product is CASTSGQGNSPLHF.

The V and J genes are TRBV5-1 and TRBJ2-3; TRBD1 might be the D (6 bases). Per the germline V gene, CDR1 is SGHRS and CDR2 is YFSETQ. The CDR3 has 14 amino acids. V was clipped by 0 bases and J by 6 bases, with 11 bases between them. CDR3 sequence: CASSLVGGRDTQYF. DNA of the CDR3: TGCGCCAGCAGCTTGGTAGGGGGAAGGGATACGCAGTATTTT.

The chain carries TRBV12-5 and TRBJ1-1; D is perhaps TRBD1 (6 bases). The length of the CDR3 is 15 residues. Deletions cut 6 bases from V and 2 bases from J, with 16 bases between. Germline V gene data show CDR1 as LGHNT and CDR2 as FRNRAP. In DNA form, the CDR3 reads TGTGCTAGTGGCCGAACCGGACAGCTTAACACTGAAGCTTTCTTT. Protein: CASGRTGQLNTEAFF.

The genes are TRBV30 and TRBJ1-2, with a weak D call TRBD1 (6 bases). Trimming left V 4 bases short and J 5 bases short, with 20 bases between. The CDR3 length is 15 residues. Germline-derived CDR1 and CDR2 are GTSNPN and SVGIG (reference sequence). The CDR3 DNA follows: TGTGCCTGGAACCGCTATCCGGGACAAGGTTATGGCTACACCTTC. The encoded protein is CAWNRYPGQGYGYTF.

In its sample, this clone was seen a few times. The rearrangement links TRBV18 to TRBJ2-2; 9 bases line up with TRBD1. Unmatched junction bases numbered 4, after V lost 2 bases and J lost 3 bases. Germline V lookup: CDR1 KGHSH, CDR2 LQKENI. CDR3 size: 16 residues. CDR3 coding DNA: TGTGCCAGCTCACCAGTACAGGGGGCGCACACCGGGGAGCTGTTTTTT. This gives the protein CASSPVQGAHTGELFF.

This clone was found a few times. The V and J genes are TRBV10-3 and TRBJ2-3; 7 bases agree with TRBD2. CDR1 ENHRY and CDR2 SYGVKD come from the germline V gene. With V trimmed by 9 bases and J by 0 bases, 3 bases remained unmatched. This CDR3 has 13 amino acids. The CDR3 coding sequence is TGTGCCATAGCGGGGACCAGCACAGATACGCAGTATTTT. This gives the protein CAIAGTSTDTQYF.

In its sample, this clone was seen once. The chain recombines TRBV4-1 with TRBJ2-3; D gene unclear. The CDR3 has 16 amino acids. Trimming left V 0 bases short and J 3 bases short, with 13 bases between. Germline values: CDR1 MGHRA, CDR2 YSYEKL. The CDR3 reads CASSQDEFAYTDTQYF. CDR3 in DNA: TGCGCCAGCAGCCAAGATGAGTTTGCTTATACAGATACGCAGTATTTT.

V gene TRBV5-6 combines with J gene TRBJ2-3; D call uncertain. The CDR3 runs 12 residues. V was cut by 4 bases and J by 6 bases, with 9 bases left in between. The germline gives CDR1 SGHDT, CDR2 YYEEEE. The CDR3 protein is CASSDTSDTQYF. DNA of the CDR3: TGTGCCAGCAGCGACACCTCGGATACGCAGTATTTT.

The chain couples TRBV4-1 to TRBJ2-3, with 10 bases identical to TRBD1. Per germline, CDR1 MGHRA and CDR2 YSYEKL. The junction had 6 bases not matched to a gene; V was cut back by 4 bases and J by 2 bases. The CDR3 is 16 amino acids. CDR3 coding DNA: TGCGCCAGCAGCCGGGCCGGACAGGGGGTCACAGATACGCAGTATTTT. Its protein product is CASSRAGQGVTDTQYF.

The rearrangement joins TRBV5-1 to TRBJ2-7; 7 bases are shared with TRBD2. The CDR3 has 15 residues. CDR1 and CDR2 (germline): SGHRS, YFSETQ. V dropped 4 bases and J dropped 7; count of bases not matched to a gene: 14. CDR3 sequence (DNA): TGCGCCAGCAGCCCGAGACTAGCCGCCGGGGCAGAGCAGTACTTC. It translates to CASSPRLAAGAEQYF.